The next 28 T cell receptor beta chains were all read from a single sample in a study of blood T cell repertoires in COVID-19 (dated by TCRdb to 2020 to 2022). Library creation used the immunoSEQ multiplex PCR assay. TCRdb's version of the immuneACCESS table is confined to in-frame rearrangements and falls short of the full clone set. An unresolved V gene accounts for under half of the shortfall where checked; the remainder is of unknown origin. The sample has about 210,000 clones on record, about nine tenths of them singletons. The ten largest clones add up to 2.5% of the sample. The sequenced sample was PBMCs or T cells enriched from blood (not recorded which). Source of these receptors: a woman aged 40 to 50 with acute COVID-19.

This rearrangement joins TRBV10-3 to TRBJ2-5; the match to TRBD2 covers 14 bases. The junction had 3 bases not matched to a gene; V was cut back by 3 bases and J by 0 bases. CDR1 is ENHRY and CDR2 is SYGVKD in the germline V gene. This CDR3 has 17 amino acids. CDR3 coding DNA: TGTGCCATCAGTGAACCGGGACTAGCGGGGGACCAAGAGACCCAGTACTTC. Protein: CAISEPGLAGDQETQYF.

The V call is TRBV7-9, the J call TRBJ2-3; TRBD2 matches 14 bases. Trimming cost V 5 bases and J 6 bases; bases outside gene matches: 7. Looked up from germline, CDR1 is SEHNR and CDR2 is FQNEAQ (reference sequence). The CDR3 is made up of 16 amino acids. CDR3 protein: CASSHGTSGGGDTQYF. DNA of the CDR3: TGTGCCAGCAGCCACGGGACTAGCGGGGGCGGGGATACGCAGTATTTT.

This chain uses TRBV7-9 with TRBJ1-2; 7 bases match TRBD1. The CDR3 sequence is 15 residues long. Germline V gives CDR1 SEHNR, CDR2 FQNEAQ (reference sequence). V dropped 3 bases and J dropped 4; count of bases not matched to a gene: 8. CDR3 in amino acids: CASSLAGTVLYGYTF. CDR3 bases: TGTGCCAGCAGCTTGGCTGGGACAGTCCTCTATGGCTACACCTTC. The full variable domain, completed using reference TRBV7-9 and TRBJ1-2, is DTGVSQNPRHKITKRGQNVTFRCDPISEHNRLYWYRQTLGQGPEFLTYFQNEAQLEKSRLLSDRFSAERPKGSFSTLEIQRTEQGDSAMYLCASSLAGTVLYGYTFGSGTRLTVV.

The chain couples TRBV6-2 or TRBV6-3 to TRBJ1-1; 9 bases match TRBD1. V lost 5 bases to trimming and J lost 7 bases; unmatched junction nucleotides: 5. The CDR3 totals 13 residues. Germline V lookup: CDR1 MNHEY, CDR2 SVGEGT. CDR3 protein: CASSPDRGREAFF. For the CDR3, the DNA is TGTGCCAGCAGTCCGGACAGGGGACGTGAAGCTTTCTTT.

The chain combines TRBV2 with TRBJ1-2; the D is unclear. This CDR3 region has 15 residues. Germline CDR1 reads SNHLY; CDR2 reads FYNNEI. The V end was cut by 3 bases, the J end by 5 bases, with 16 bases between. In DNA form, the CDR3 reads TGTGCCAGCAGTGAGGGCGGACCGGGAATTTATGGCTACACCTTC. It is translated as CASSEGGPGIYGYTF.

The V gene is TRBV14, the J gene TRBJ1-5; TRBD1 aligns across 12 bases. V dropped 6 bases and J dropped 3; count of bases not matched to a gene: 12. Germline values: CDR1 SGHDN, CDR2 FVKESK. This CDR3 has 18 amino acids. CDR3 coding DNA: TGTGCCAGCAGTCGCCGGGACAGGGGGCGCGGGGACAATCAGCCCCAGCATTTT. Its protein is CASSRRDRGRGDNQPQHF. The full variable domain, its missing parts supplied by reference TRBV14 and TRBJ1-5, is EAGVTQFPSHSVIEKGQTVTLRCDPISGHDNLYWYRRVMGKEIKFLLHFVKESKQDESGMPNNRFLAERTGGTYSTLKVQPAELEDSGVYFCASSRRDRGRGDNQPQHFGDGTRLSIL.

The chain uses TRBV29-1 and TRBJ2-7; 9 bases are shared with TRBD1. V lost 6 bases and J lost 3; bases outside the gene matches: 9. Germline-derived CDR1 and CDR2 are SQVTM and ANQGSEA. CDR3 length equals 14 residues. CDR3 sequence (DNA): TGCAGCGTGCGACGACAGGGGGGCTTCTACGAGCAGTACTTC. Its translation: CSVRRQGGFYEQYF.

The J gene is TRBJ1-2, the V gene TRBV7-8; D call uncertain. This CDR3 is 11 amino acids long. Trimming pared 11 bases from V and 2 bases from J, leaving 9 bases between. From germline, CDR1 is SGHVS and CDR2 FQNEAQ. This CDR3 reads CASGGNYGYTF. CDR3 nucleotides: TGTGCCTCCGGAGGAAACTATGGCTACACCTTC.

The rearrangement uses TRBV24-1 and TRBJ1-1; D remains ambiguous. The germline V and J ends were trimmed by 4 bases and 11 bases, with 16 bases remaining between them. This CDR3 spans 13 amino acids. Germline V gene lookup returns CDR1 KGHDR and CDR2 SFDVKD. The CDR3 is CATSDWGVVVAFF. The CDR3 DNA sequence: TGTGCCACCAGTGACTGGGGAGTAGTGGTTGCTTTCTTT.

The V gene is TRBV7-8, the J gene TRBJ1-2; 7 bases line up with TRBD1. The CDR3 contains 13 residues. The V gene end was trimmed by 5 bases and the J gene end by 8 bases; junction bases not matched to a gene: 8. CDR1 is SGHVS and CDR2 is FQNEAQ in the germline V gene. In nucleotides, the CDR3 is TGTGCCAGCAGCCGAATCAGGGGGTCCGGCTACACCTTC. This encodes CASSRIRGSGYTF.

J is TRBJ2-1 and V is TRBV5-4, with D possibly being TRBD2 (7 bases). CDR1 SGHNT and CDR2 YYREEE come from the germline V gene (reference sequence). V was shortened by 4 bases and J by 7 bases, with 18 bases between the two germline ends. The CDR3 is made up of 15 amino acids. The CDR3 DNA reads as TGTGCCAGCAGCCAGGGAGGGGGACTAACAAATGAGCAGTTCTTC. It codes for CASSQGGGLTNEQFF.

The J gene is TRBJ2-1, the V gene TRBV6-5; 7 nucleotides line up with TRBD2. The germline V gene encodes CDR1 MNHEY and CDR2 SVGAGI. The CDR3 loop spans 16 amino acids. J gave up 6 bases and V 0 bases, and 8 bases lay outside the gene matches. CDR3: CASSYSRGERVNEQFF. The CDR3 DNA follows: TGTGCCAGCAGTTACTCCCGGGGGGAGAGGGTCAATGAGCAGTTCTTC.

J is TRBJ2-7 and V is TRBV11-2; 7 positions match TRBD1. V shed 2 bases, J shed 0 bases, and the junction held 13 bases outside the gene matches. CDR1 and CDR2 from the germline V gene are SGHAT and FQNNGV. This CDR3 spans 18 amino acids. This CDR3 is CASSLRRGTGTASYEQYF. For the CDR3, the DNA is TGTGCCAGCAGCTTAAGAAGGGGGACCGGGACAGCCTCCTACGAGCAGTACTTC. The whole variable domain, remainder taken from reference TRBV11-2 and TRBJ2-7, is EAGVAQSPRYKIIEKRQSVAFWCNPISGHATLYWYQQILGQGPKLLIQFQNNGVVDDSQLPKDRFSAERLKGVDSTLKIQPAKLEDSAVYLCASSLRRGTGTASYEQYFGPGTRLTVT.

The genes are TRBV27 and TRBJ1-2, with D possibly TRBD1 on 6 matching bases. The CDR3 totals 14 residues. Germline CDR1 MNHEY, CDR2 SMNVEV (reference sequence). V was shortened by 5 bases and J by 5 bases, with 15 bases between the two germline ends. The CDR3 DNA is TGTGCCAGCAGTGAACCAGGGGAAGGGTATGGCTACACCTTC. Amino acid sequence: CASSEPGEGYGYTF.

The rearrangement uses TRBV28 and TRBJ1-3, with D unclear. This CDR3 is built from 15 residues. Germline loops: CDR1 MDHEN, CDR2 SYDVKM. Trimming shortened V by 5 bases and J by 4 bases, and 15 bases separated the two germline ends. The CDR3 reads CASSPPEARGNTIYF. In DNA, the CDR3 is TGTGCCAGCAGTCCCCCGGAGGCGCGGGGAAACACCATATATTTT.

J is TRBJ2-1 and V is TRBV7-2; the match to TRBD2 covers 13 bases. Trimming took 1 base from V and 7 from J; bases not matched to a gene: 4. This CDR3 comprises 16 residues. Germline V lookup: CDR1 SGHTA, CDR2 FQGNSA. CDR3 sequence (DNA): TGTGCCAGCAGCTTAGTTGGACTAGCGGGGGCTAATGAGCAGTTCTTC. Translated: CASSLVGLAGANEQFF. The full variable domain, in which reference TRBV7-2 and TRBJ2-1 provide the parts outside the CDR3, is GAGVSQSPSNKVTEKGKDVELRCDPISGHTALYWYRQSLGQGLEFLIYFQGNSAPDKSGLPSDRFSAERTGGSVSTLTIQRTQQEDSAVYLCASSLVGLAGANEQFFGPGTRLTVL.

This clone was seen just once. The J gene is TRBJ1-2, the V gene TRBV9, with D perhaps matching TRBD1 (6 bases). This CDR3 is 15 amino acids long. CDR1 is SGDLS and CDR2 is YYNGEE in the germline V gene. Trimming removed 0 bases from V and 8 bases from J, with 17 bases in between. CDR3 nucleotides: TGTGCCAGCAGCGTAGTCGCAGGGGTAGGAGGCGGCTACACCTTC. As protein: CASSVVAGVGGGYTF.

The J gene is TRBJ2-7, the V gene TRBV18; 9 bases are shared with TRBD1. CDR3 length equals 13 residues. In germline, CDR1 is KGHSH, CDR2 LQKENI. V shed 6 bases and J 6 bases; nucleotides not matched to a gene: 6. The CDR3 DNA is TGTGCCAGCTCCCGGGACAGGGATTCCGAGCAGTACTTC. Protein: CASSRDRDSEQYF.

The rearrangement joins TRBV19 to TRBJ2-1; 9 bases fit TRBD2. Germline CDR1 and CDR2: LNHDA and SQIVND (reference sequence). The CDR3 consists of 15 residues. V lost 4 bases, J lost 3 bases, and 4 bases stayed unmatched. In DNA form, the CDR3 reads TGTGCCAGTAGTACTTTAGCGGGGGTCTACAATGAGCAGTTCTTC. Its protein product is CASSTLAGVYNEQFF.

V gene TRBV24-1 combines with J gene TRBJ2-5, with D hard to call. V was cut by 2 bases and J by 2 bases, with 11 bases left in between. There are 15 residues in the CDR3. CDR1 and CDR2 from the germline V gene are KGHDR and SFDVKD. The CDR3 DNA reads TGTGCCACCAGTGATTCAAGAGTGATTCAAGAGACCCAGTACTTC. It codes for CATSDSRVIQETQYF.

This clone has more than one count but fewer than ten. The V call is TRBV3-1 (or the pseudogene TRBV3-2), the J call TRBJ2-7; D is unresolved. The CDR3 contains 13 residues. V dropped 1 base and J dropped 6 bases, with 10 bases sitting between them. The germline CDR1 and CDR2 sequences are LGHDT and YNNKEL (reference sequence). CDR3 loop: CASSQARFGEQYV. The CDR3, as DNA: TGTGCCAGCAGCCAAGCGAGATTCGGCGAGCAGTACGTC.

This sequence joins TRBV11-2 and TRBJ1-6; 8 bases are shared with TRBD1. The CDR3 is 16 residues long. The germline V gene has CDR1 SGHAT and CDR2 FQNNGV. V shed 5 bases, J shed 2 bases, and the junction held 5 bases outside the gene matches. CDR3 nucleotides: TGTGCCAGCAGCGAACAGGGGGGAGCCTATAATTCACCCCTCCACTTT. Translating it yields CASSEQGGAYNSPLHF.

The gene calls are TRBV27 and TRBJ1-1, with TRBD1 matching 11 bases. The V and J ends lost 3 bases and 1 base, in that order; junction bases with no gene match: 19. CDR1 and CDR2 from the germline V gene are MNHEY and SMNVEV (reference sequence). The CDR3 consists of 21 residues. CDR3 DNA: TGTGCCAGCAGTTTCCGTCTCTCCGGGACAGGGGGTCCCGCTCGGAACACTGAAGCTTTCTTT. Translating gives CASSFRLSGTGGPARNTEAFF.

This sequence joins TRBV15 and TRBJ1-5; 7 nucleotides agree with TRBD1. CDR1 is LNHNV, CDR2 YYDKDF, per germline (reference sequence). CDR3 length equals 15 residues. The V and J ends lost 3 bases and 3 bases, in that order; junction bases with no gene match: 5. The chain's CDR3 is CATSRDGQVNQPQHF. The DNA of the CDR3 is TGTGCCACCAGCAGGGATGGACAGGTCAATCAGCCCCAGCATTTT.

The chain joins TRBV28 to TRBJ1-5, with no clear D. This CDR3 has 14 amino acids. Trimming stripped 3 bases from V and 0 bases from J, with 6 bases between. Looked up from germline, CDR1 is MDHEN and CDR2 is SYDVKM. The DNA for the CDR3 is TGTGCCAGCAGTTTGCGGCATAGCAATCAGCCCCAGCATTTT. It is translated as CASSLRHSNQPQHF.

This clone has just one count. This rearrangement joins TRBV7-2 to TRBJ2-7; D is possibly TRBD1 (5 bases). Germline assignment: CDR1 SGHTA and CDR2 FQGNSA. Trimming stripped 5 bases from V and 0 bases from J, with 11 bases between. The CDR3 is made up of 14 amino acids. The CDR3 is CASSQGPSSYEQYF. The CDR3 bases are TGTGCCAGCAGCCAGGGCCCAAGCTCCTACGAGCAGTACTTC.

This rearrangement joins TRBV5-4 to TRBJ1-2; 8 positions match TRBD1. This CDR3 has 14 residues. J lost 6 bases, V lost 0 bases, and 4 bases had no gene match. Germline V gene data show CDR1 as SGHNT and CDR2 as YYREEE (reference sequence). The CDR3 loop is CASSLGTGRDGYTF. CDR3 in DNA: TGTGCCAGCAGCTTGGGGACAGGGAGGGATGGCTACACCTTC.

This clone occurred once. The chain joins TRBV9 to TRBJ1-6; D remains unclear. The V end lost 2 bases, the J end lost 5 bases, and 11 bases lay between the germline ends. Per germline, CDR1 SGDLS and CDR2 YYNGEE. CDR3 length equals 15 residues. The CDR3 coding sequence is TGTGCCAGCAGCGTCGAGTTTCGGGATAATTCACCCCTCCACTTT. Translation gives CASSVEFRDNSPLHF.